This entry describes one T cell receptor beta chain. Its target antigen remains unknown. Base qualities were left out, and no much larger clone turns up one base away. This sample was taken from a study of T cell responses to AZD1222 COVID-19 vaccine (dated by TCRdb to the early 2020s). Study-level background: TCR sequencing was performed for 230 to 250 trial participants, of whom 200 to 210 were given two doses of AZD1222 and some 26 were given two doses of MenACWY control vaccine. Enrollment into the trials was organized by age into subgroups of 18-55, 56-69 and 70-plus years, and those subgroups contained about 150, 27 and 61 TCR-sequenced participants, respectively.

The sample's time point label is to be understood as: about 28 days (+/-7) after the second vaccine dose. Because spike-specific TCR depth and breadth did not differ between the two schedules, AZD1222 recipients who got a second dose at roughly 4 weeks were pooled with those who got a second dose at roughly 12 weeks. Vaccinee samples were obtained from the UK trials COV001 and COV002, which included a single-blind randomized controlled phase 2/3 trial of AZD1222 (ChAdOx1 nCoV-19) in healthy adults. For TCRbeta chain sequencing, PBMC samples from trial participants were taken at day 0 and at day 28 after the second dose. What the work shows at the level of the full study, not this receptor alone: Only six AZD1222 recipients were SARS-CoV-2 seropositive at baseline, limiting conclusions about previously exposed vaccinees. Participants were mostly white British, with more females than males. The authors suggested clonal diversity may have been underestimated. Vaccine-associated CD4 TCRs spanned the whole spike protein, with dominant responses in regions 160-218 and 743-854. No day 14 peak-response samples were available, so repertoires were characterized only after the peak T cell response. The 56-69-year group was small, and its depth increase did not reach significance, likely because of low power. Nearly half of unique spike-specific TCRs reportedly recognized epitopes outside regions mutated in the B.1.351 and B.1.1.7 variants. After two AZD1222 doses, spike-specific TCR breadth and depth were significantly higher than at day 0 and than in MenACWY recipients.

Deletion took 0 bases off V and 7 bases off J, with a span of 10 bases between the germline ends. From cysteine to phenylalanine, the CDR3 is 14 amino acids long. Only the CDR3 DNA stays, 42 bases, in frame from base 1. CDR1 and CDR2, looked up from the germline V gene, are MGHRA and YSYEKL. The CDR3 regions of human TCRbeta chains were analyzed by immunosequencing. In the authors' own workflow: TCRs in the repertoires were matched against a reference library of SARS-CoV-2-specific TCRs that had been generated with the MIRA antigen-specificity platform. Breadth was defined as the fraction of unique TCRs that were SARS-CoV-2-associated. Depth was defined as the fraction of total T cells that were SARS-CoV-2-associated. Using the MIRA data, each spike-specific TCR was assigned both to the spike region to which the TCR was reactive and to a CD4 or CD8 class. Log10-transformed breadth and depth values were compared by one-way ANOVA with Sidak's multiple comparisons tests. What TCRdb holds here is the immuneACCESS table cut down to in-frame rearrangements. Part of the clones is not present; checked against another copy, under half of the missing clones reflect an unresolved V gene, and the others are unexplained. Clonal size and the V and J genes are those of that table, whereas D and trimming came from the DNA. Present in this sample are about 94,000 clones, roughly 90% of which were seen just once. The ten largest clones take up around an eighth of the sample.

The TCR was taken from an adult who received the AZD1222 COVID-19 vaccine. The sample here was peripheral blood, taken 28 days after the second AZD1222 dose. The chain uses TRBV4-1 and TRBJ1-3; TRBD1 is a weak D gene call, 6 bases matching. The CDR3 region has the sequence CASSQDHRANTIYF. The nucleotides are TGCGCCAGCAGCCAAGATCACAGGGCCAACACCATATATTTT.